This TCR beta chain was profiled in a study of monozygotic twins with inflammatory bowel disease. A word on this clonotype: Antigen specificity is unknown.

TCRdb re-analyzed the 5' RACE reads; it lists each CDR3 protein once, without DNA. Recorded for this sample: about 450,000 distinct CDR3 sequences. General observations from the study: Repertoire similarity did not differ between concordant and discordant twins, possibly owing to limited power. Immunosuppressive treatment differences may have increased patient repertoire variability.

The CDR3 contains 14 residues. From germline, CDR1 is MNHNS and CDR2 SASEGT. The chain links TRBV6-1 to TRBJ2-3; TCRdb's assignment of TRBD1 cannot be checked, as there is no DNA. The receptor comes from a human donor with ulcerative colitis or Crohn's disease, or a healthy co-twin of an affected twin (not recorded which). The sequencing sample was made of blood. CDR3: CATWDRSSTDTQYF.